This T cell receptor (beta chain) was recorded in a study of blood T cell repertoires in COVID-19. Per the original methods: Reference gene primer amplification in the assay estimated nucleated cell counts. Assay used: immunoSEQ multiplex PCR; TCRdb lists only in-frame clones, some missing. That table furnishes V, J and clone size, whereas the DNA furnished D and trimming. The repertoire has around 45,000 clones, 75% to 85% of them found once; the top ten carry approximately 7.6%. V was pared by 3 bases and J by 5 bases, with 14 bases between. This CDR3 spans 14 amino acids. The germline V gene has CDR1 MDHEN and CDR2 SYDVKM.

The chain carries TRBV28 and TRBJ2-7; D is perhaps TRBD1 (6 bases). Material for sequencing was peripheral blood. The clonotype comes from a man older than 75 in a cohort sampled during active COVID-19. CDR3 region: CASSFVQGRNEQYF. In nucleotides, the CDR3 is TGTGCCAGCAGTTTTGTACAGGGCAGAAACGAGCAGTACTTC.